This T cell receptor beta chain was sequenced during a study of CD8+ T cells in alopecia areata. The authors extracted RNA and reverse transcribed it into cDNA as the sequencing template. TCRdb keeps only in-frame clones here, not all; method: immunoSEQ multiplex PCR. The sample shows a few hundred thousand clones, 35% to 45% of them seen only once. The treatment: oral pan-JAK inhibitor, 5-10 mg twice daily. The starting material was CD4+ T cells sorted from blood, obtained at approximately week 30, from a patient treated with tofacitinib. This receptor was taken from a human donor with alopecia areata.

As DNA, the CDR3 is TGCAGCGTTCGGACAGGGGAGAAAGGCTACACCTTC. It specifies CSVRTGEKGYTF. V usage is TRBV29-1 and J usage is TRBJ1-2; 9 nucleotides agree with TRBD1. The CDR3 is made up of 12 amino acids. J gave up 8 bases and V 5 bases, and 6 bases lay outside the gene matches. Per the germline V gene, CDR1 is SQVTM and CDR2 is ANQGSEA.